The T cell receptor beta chain described here comes from a study of cytomegalovirus exposure and HLA in healthy donors. Study conclusions and caveats: First-cohort TCR clusters tended to co-occur in the approximately 110 validation repertoires, a later analysis found.

Sequenced by immunoSEQ multiplex PCR; TCRdb stores in-frame clones only, minus some. The sample has more than 90,000 clones, 70% to 90% seen once. In regard to this clone: What it recognizes is unknown.

The validation cohort, a group of around 120 subjects, included the donors and was separate from the roughly 670-subject first cohort. The clonotype originates from a man aged 18 to 29 in good health and CMV-seropositive. The sample comprised PBMCs.

This CDR3 is CASSGSGFSTGELFF. As DNA, the CDR3 is TGTGCCAGCAGTGGTTCAGGGTTTAGCACCGGGGAGCTGTTTTTT. The rearrangement joins TRBV27 to TRBJ2-2, with a tentative D call TRBD1 (5 bases). V gave up 5 bases and J gave up 4 bases, with 14 bases separating them. The length of the CDR3 is 15 residues. CDR1 and CDR2 (germline): MNHEY, SMNVEV (reference sequence).